These T cell receptor beta chains were read from a single sample in a study of cytomegalovirus exposure and HLA in healthy donors. TCRdb's table, derived via immunoSEQ multiplex PCR, lists solely in-frame clones and lacks some. The repertoire holds 150,000 to 200,000 clones, about four fifths seen once, with approximately 1.8% in the top ten. The sample comprised PBMCs. The receptors stem from a man aged 18 to 30 in good health and CMV-seronegative. CDR3s include the opening cysteine and the closing phenylalanine or tryptophan. A D gene is named only where the DNA matches it firmly. Only part of the rows carry a size: once, few, many, or a class if the clone is expanded.

TRBD2,TRBJ2-4,.,TRBV27,CASSPGGGNIQYF,TGTGCCAGCAGTCCGGGAGGAGGAAACATTCAGTACTTC
TRBD1,TRBJ1-1,.,TRBV5-1,CASSLALRTGVMNTEAFF,TGCGCCAGCAGCTTGGCACTAAGGACAGGGGTCATGAACACTGAAGCTTTCTTT
.,TRBJ2-3,.,TRBV6-4,CASSEQAATDTQYF,TGTGCCAGCAGTGAACAAGCGGCCACAGATACGCAGTATTTT
TRBD1,TRBJ2-7,.,TRBV19,CASTAQTGKPYEQYF,TGTGCCAGCACAGCCCAGACAGGGAAGCCCTACGAGCAGTACTTC
TRBD2,TRBJ2-1,.,TRBV5-1,CASSPTSGSRNEQFF,TGCGCCAGCAGCCCGACTAGCGGGAGCAGGAATGAGCAGTTCTTC
TRBD2,TRBJ2-2,.,TRBV5-1,CASSFLEGAGDAGELFF,TGCGCCAGCAGCTTTTTGGAAGGAGCGGGAGACGCCGGGGAGCTGTTTTTT
.,TRBJ2-1,.,TRBV7-9,CASSLAPSANYNEQFF,TGTGCCAGCAGCTTAGCGCCTAGCGCGAACTACAATGAGCAGTTCTTC
TRBD1,TRBJ1-6,.,TRBV7-2,CASSLTRTGRNSPLHF,TGTGCCAGCAGCTTAACCCGGACAGGGCGGAATTCACCCCTCCACTTT
TRBD1,TRBJ2-5,.,TRBV7-7,CASSLQGFLKETQYF,TGTGCTAGCAGCCTACAGGGGTTCCTCAAAGAGACCCAGTACTTC
.,TRBJ2-1,.,TRBV25-1,CASSDGAGGMQFF,TGTGCCAGCAGTGACGGCGCGGGTGGTATGCAGTTCTTC
.,TRBJ1-2,.,TRBV28,CASSFREAGYTF,TGTGCCAGCAGTTTTAGGGAGGCCGGCTACACCTTC
.,TRBJ1-5,.,TRBV19,CASSMRASEPQHF,TGTGCCAGTAGTATGCGGGCGTCGGAGCCCCAGCATTTT
TRBD1,TRBJ1-2,.,TRBV7-2,CASSPDRRRSNYGYTF,TGTGCCAGCAGCCCGGACAGGAGAAGATCTAACTATGGCTACACCTTC
.,TRBJ1-1,.,TRBV7-2,CASTEWDWANTEAFF,TGTGCCAGCACCGAATGGGACTGGGCGAACACTGAAGCTTTCTTT
TRBD2,TRBJ2-3,.,TRBV10-3,CAISEPHSGRNPTDTQYF,TGTGCCATCAGTGAGCCTCATAGCGGGAGAAACCCTACAGATACGCAGTATTTT
TRBD2,TRBJ2-1,once,TRBV4-1,CASSPRTSGGYEQFF,TGCGCCAGCAGCCCCCGGACTAGCGGGGGCTATGAGCAGTTCTTC
TRBD1,TRBJ2-2,.,TRBV6-5,CASTRDRSNTGELFF,TGTGCCAGCACCCGGGACAGATCGAACACCGGGGAGCTGTTTTTT
TRBD2,TRBJ2-7,.,TRBV29-1,CSVAVAGNYEQYF,TGCAGCGTCGCTGTAGCGGGAAATTACGAGCAGTACTTC
TRBD1,TRBJ1-2,.,TRBV4-3,CASSEGQVDNYGYTF,TGCGCCAGCAGCGAGGGACAGGTTGATAACTATGGCTACACCTTC
TRBD1,TRBJ1-6,few,TRBV5-4,CASSSMGGTGNSPLHF,TGTGCCAGCAGCTCAATGGGTGGGACAGGAAATTCACCCCTCCACTTT
.,TRBJ2-7,.,TRBV5-1,CASSFLYGDYEQYF,TGCGCCAGCAGCTTTTTGTACGGAGACTACGAGCAGTACTTC
TRBD1,TRBJ2-2,.,TRBV7-2,CASSLRDRPNTGELFF,TGTGCCAGCAGCTTAAGGGACAGACCGAACACCGGGGAGCTGTTTTTT
.,TRBJ2-7,.,TRBV27,CASSSGYEQYF,TGTGCCAGCAGTTCCGGCTACGAGCAGTACTTC
.,TRBJ1-3,.,TRBV2,CASSQGSGLPIYF,TGTGCCAGCAGTCAAGGTTCCGGACTCCCCATATATTTT
.,TRBJ1-2,.,TRBV7-8,CASSLGSGEVNYGYTF,TGTGCCAGCAGCTTAGGTAGCGGGGAAGTAAACTATGGCTACACCTTC
TRBD1,TRBJ2-3,.,TRBV9,CASSTAPDRGLQYF,TGTGCCAGCAGCACAGCCCCGGACAGGGGGTTGCAGTATTTT
.,TRBJ2-2,.,TRBV5-1,CASSLAGGPAFTGELFF,TGCGCCAGCAGCTTGGCCGGGGGGCCCGCGTTCACCGGGGAGCTGTTTTTT
TRBD1,TRBJ1-5,.,TRBV28,CASSFFTGTGNVHSNQPQHF,TGTGCCAGCAGTTTCTTCACCGGGACAGGGAATGTACATAGCAATCAGCCCCAGCATTTT
TRBD1,TRBJ2-5,.,TRBV29-1,CSVAQGVQETQYF,TGCAGCGTTGCCCAGGGGGTACAAGAGACCCAGTACTTC
.,TRBJ2-3,few,TRBV5-4,CASSSPTRRGGTDTQYF,TGTGCCAGCAGCTCACCGACTAGAAGAGGTGGCACAGATACGCAGTATTTT
.,TRBJ2-4,.,TRBV7-8,CASSSKNIQYF,TGTGCCAGCAGCTCTAAAAACATTCAGTACTTC
.,TRBJ2-7,.,TRBV7-9,CASSPAYEQYF,TGTGCCAGCAGCCCAGCCTACGAGCAGTACTTC
.,TRBJ1-5,.,TRBV2,CASSGERGYNQPQHF,TGTGCCAGCAGCGGGGAGCGGGGCTACAATCAGCCCCAGCATTTT
TRBD1,TRBJ2-3,.,TRBV25-1,CASSEDRVFLTDTQYF,TGTGCCAGCAGCGAGGACAGGGTGTTTCTGACAGATACGCAGTATTTT
.,TRBJ2-7,.,TRBV19,CASSIGQGIAYEQYF,TGTGCCAGTAGTATAGGGCAGGGGATCGCCTACGAGCAGTACTTC
TRBD1,TRBJ2-5,.,TRBV27,CASSFGRGETQYF,TGTGCCAGCAGTTTTGGCAGGGGGGAGACCCAGTACTTC
.,TRBJ1-3,.,TRBV30,CASSPVKGQTLFSGNTIYF,TGTGCCTCGTCCCCAGTGAAGGGGCAGACCCTCTTCTCTGGAAACACCATATATTTT
.,TRBJ2-3,.,TRBV5-1,CASSSQLMSTDTQYF,TGCGCCAGCAGCTCCCAACTCATGAGCACAGATACGCAGTATTTT
.,TRBJ1-1,.,TRBV9,CASSVGGGSNTEAFF,TGTGCCAGCAGCGTAGGAGGGGGTTCGAACACTGAAGCTTTCTTT
TRBD2,TRBJ2-1,.,TRBV18,CASSISGGTNEQFF,TGTGCCAGCTCAATAAGCGGGGGGACCAATGAGCAGTTCTTC
.,TRBJ1-1,once,TRBV11-2,CASSQFGETTEAFF,TGTGCCAGCAGCCAATTCGGGGAGACCACTGAAGCTTTCTTT
TRBD2,TRBJ2-3,.,TRBV7-2,CASSVGRSDTQYF,TGTGCCAGCAGCGTCGGGAGGTCAGATACGCAGTATTTT
.,TRBJ1-4,.,TRBV6-6,CASSYSWGHLNEKLFF,TGTGCCAGCAGTTACTCGTGGGGCCATCTCAATGAAAAACTGTTTTTT
TRBD1,TRBJ1-1,.,TRBV4-1,CASSQTPWDRFYEAFF,TGCGCCAGCAGCCAAACTCCCTGGGACAGATTCTATGAAGCTTTCTTT
.,TRBJ1-2,.,TRBV4-1,CASNHVGGDYGYTF,TGCGCCAGCAACCACGTGGGGGGGGACTATGGCTACACCTTC
TRBD2,TRBJ2-3,.,TRBV9,CAGGSGGAKDTQYF,TGTGCCGGCGGGAGCGGGGGGGCAAAAGATACGCAGTATTTT
.,TRBJ1-6,.,TRBV4-3,CASSQGQSPLHF,TGCGCCAGCAGCCAAGGTCAATCACCCCTCCACTTT
.,TRBJ1-2,.,TRBV12-5,CASGFIEGQSREGYTF,TGTGCTAGTGGTTTCATAGAAGGACAGTCAAGGGAGGGCTACACCTTC
.,TRBJ1-2,.,TRBV20-1,CSSVGSYGYTF,TGCAGCTCCGTGGGGAGCTATGGCTACACCTTC
.,TRBJ1-5,few,TRBV7-2,CASSLVNSNQPQHF,TGTGCCAGCAGCTTAGTTAATAGCAATCAGCCCCAGCATTTT